This record concerns one T cell receptor (beta chain) sequence. The protocol was immunoSEQ multiplex PCR, while the TCRdb copy is restricted to in-frame clones and leaves out a portion. The table shows about 200,000 clones, with 70% to 90% occurring only once. These data are taken from a study of blood T cell repertoires in COVID-19. Overall study: Nucleic acid was either cDNA or gDNA, and it came from T cells, B-cell-depleted T cells, or PBMCs.

Trimming pared 2 bases from V and 11 bases from J, leaving 16 bases between. This CDR3 is 14 amino acids long. Germline loops: CDR1 MNHEY, CDR2 SMNVEV (reference sequence). Participants had their cohort set by participant-reported clinical history. This clonotype originated in a woman in her twenties or thirties who had been exposed to COVID-19. The sample taken for sequencing was PBMCs or T cells enriched from blood (not recorded which). This sequence joins TRBV27 and TRBJ1-5; D remains ambiguous. DNA for the CDR3: TGTGCCAGCAGTTTACGAGGAGGGAGTCCCTCCCAGCATTTT. Translated, it gives CASSLRGGSPSQHF.